This T cell receptor (beta chain) was captured in a study of tumor-infiltrating lymphocytes in oesophageal squamous cell carcinoma (dated by TCRdb to 2016 to 2017). The CDR3 spans 15 residues, from the cysteine through the phenylalanine. Only the CDR3 portion is preserved as DNA: 45 bases, with reading frame beginning at the first base. Reading the germline V gene gives CDR1 SGHTA and CDR2 FQGNSA. This clonotype came up a few times. Its binding antigen is unknown. No clone much larger than this one lies a single base away; base qualities are absent. The library was generated by PCR. This sample was sequenced with an Illumina HiSeq 2000. TCRdb passed the public sequencing reads through fastp at Q25 and MiXCR, retaining productive beta sequences. Identical CDR3 protein sequences are pooled into one entry, listed with their most common genes and DNA. This sample lists approximately 13,000 distinct CDR3 sequences; approximately 58% were detected once. About 35% of the sample comes from the top ten.

The sequence was collected from a male donor with esophageal squamous cell carcinoma. Recombination linked TRBV7-2 to TRBJ2-1; no confident D gene assignment can be made. Near its end, the DNA agrees better with TRBJ2-7, so the J call may be wrong. Sequenced material: esophageal tumor tissue. For the CDR3, the sequence is CASSLSTPSFYEQYF. The sequenced DNA is TGTGCCAGCAGCTTATCTACACCCTCGTTTTACGAGCAGTACTTC.